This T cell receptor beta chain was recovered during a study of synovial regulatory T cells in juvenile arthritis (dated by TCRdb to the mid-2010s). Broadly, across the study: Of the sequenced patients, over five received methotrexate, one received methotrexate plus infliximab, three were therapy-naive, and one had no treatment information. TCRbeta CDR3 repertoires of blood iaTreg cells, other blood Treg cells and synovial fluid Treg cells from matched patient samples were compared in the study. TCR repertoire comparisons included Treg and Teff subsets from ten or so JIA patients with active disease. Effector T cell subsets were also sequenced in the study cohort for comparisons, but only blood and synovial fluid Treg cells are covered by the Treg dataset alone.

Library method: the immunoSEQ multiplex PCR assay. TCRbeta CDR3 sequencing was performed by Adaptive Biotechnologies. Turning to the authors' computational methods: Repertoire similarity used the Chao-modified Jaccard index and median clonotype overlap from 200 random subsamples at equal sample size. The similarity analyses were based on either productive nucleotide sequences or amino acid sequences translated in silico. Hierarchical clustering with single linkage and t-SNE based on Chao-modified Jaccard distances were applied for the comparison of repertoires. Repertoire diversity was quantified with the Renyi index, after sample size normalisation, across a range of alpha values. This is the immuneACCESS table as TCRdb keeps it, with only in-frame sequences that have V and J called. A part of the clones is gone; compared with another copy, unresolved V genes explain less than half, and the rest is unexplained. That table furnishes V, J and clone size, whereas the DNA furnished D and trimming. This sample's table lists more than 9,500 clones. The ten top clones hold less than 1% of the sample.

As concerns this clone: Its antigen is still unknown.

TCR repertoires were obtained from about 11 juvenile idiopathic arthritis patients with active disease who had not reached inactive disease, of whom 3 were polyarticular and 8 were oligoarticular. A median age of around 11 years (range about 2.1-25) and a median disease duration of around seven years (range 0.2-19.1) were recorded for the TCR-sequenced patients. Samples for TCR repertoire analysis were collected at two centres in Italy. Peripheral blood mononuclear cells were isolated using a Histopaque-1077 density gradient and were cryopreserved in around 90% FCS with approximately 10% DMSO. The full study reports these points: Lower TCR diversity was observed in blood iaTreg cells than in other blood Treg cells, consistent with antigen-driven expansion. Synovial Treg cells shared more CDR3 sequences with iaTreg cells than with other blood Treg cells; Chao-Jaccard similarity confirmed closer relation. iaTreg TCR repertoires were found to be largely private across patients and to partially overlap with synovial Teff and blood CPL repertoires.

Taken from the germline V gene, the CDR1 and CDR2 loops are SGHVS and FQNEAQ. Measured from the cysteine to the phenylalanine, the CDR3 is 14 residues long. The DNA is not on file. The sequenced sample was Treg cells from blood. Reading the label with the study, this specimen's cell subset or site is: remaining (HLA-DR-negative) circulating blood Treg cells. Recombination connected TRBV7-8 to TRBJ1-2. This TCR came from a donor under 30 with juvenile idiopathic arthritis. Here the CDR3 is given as CASSYSGQNYGYTF.